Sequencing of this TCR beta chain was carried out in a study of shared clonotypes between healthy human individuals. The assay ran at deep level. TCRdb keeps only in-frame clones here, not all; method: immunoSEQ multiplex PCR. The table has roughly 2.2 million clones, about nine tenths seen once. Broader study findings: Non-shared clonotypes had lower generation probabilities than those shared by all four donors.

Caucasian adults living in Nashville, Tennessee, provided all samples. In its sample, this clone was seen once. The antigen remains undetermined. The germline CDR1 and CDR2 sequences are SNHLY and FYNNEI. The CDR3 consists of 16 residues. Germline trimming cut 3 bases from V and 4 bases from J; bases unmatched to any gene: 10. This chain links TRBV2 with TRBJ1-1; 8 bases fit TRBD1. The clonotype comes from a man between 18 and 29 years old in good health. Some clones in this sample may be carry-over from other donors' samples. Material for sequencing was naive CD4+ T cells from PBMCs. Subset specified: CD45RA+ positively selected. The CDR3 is CASSEDRVPASTEAFF. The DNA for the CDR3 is TGTGCCAGCAGTGAGGACAGGGTCCCTGCGAGCACTGAAGCTTTCTTT.